The entry that follows covers one T cell receptor delta chain sequence. Its antigen is currently not known. A read error is likely here: a far larger clone is one base away. V is shortened by 1 base, J by 4 bases, and the region joining them spans 43 bases. There are 25 amino acids in the CDR3, from cysteine to phenylalanine inclusive. Only the CDR3 DNA is retained, 75 bases long and in frame from the first base. The germline V gene sets CDR1 to TSWWSYY and CDR2 to QGS. Preparation of the library involved multiplex PCR. A 32-plex assay, with primers for all 8 TRDV and 4 TRDJ genes spanning the CDR3, was used to amplify the genomic DNA. During around 3 cycles of barcoding PCR, a 12-nucleotide UMI was attached, and a second PCR using Illumina adapter primers followed. AMPure XP beads were used to purify the libraries, and library quality was checked on a Fragment Analyzer using the HS NGS Fragment kit. The sequencing was run with an Illumina MiniSeq mid-output kit, including approximately 20% PhiX, and 150 cycles of paired-end reads. For the original study's pipeline: Reads were processed with MIGEC version 1.2.9 to group reads by UMI and build error-corrected consensus sequences. For post-processing, modified scripts from VDJtools version 1.2.1 were used together with the tcR R package. In TCRdb, clones were called once more from the public reads by CATT, and rows of identical DNA were later combined. The V and J calls, along with clone size, are taken from TCRdb and not from the paper's own processing. Across this sample there are fewer than 800 delta-chain clones, with about 16% seen only once. Around 81% of the sample lies in the top ten.

The data are from a study of DNA immune sequencing with unique molecular identifiers (dated by TCRdb to about 2020). Study-level background: gammadelta T cells were enriched from buffy coats using immunomagnetic cell separation, and their genomic DNA was sequenced. Fluorescence-activated cell sorting was used to enrich gammadelta T cells from the PBMC of some eleven healthy individuals. All donors were healthy individuals, and fewer than twelve of the donors were profiled using sorted gammadelta T cells from peripheral blood. An ultrasensitive DNA-based TRD repertoire sequencing method using PCR-introduced unique molecular identifiers was developed and validated in the study. For the enriched versus non-enriched comparison, around 98 ng enriched gammadelta T-cell DNA and approximately 1 ug non-enriched PBMC DNA were sequenced. Validation of the method was performed on synthetic reference molecules and on blood samples from healthy individuals.

Findings and caveats that apply to the study as a whole: Among clonotypes in healthy donors, TRDV2 paired with TRDJ1 was identified as the most common TRD rearrangement. The primer-based approach is unable to detect novel TRD sequences that the primers do not target. TRD repertoire diversity varied between healthy donors, with several donors highly oligoclonal where top 5 clonotypes exceeded half of productive molecules.

The clonotype comes from a human donor in good health. Sequencing used gamma-delta T cells from PBMCs. This sequence uses TRDV1 and TRDJ1; the D gene is perhaps TRDD3, on 6 matching bases. The J gene, not given by TCRdb, was assigned here from a germline match of the nucleotide sequence. The base sequence is TGTGCTCTTGGGGAACCCTACCCATTCCCCCTCCTGTTTTCCTCCCAATGGATACTACTCGATAAACTCATCTTT. The encoded protein is CALGEPYPFPLLFSSQWILLDKLIF.